A selection of T cell receptor beta chains follows, all from one sample in a study of radiation and T cells in renal cell carcinoma. Profiling relied on immunoSEQ multiplex PCR, and the TCRdb table lists in-frame clones only, not all of them. The sample lists about 65,000 clones, roughly 79% occurring once. Sequencing was performed on blood, taken from a patient whose treatment included radiotherapy and nephrectomy. These receptors all stem from a man in his 60s with renal cell carcinoma. Both conserved end residues are part of each CDR3. Each record gives: J gene, clone size, CDR3 length, D gene, V gene, CDR3 protein, CDR3 DNA. A D gene is named only where the DNA matches it firmly. Clone size appears in some rows only: once, few, many, or a class for an expanded clone.

TRBJ1-1,NA,14,NA,TRBV6-6,CASSYYGGNTEAFF,TGTGCCAGCAGTTACTATGGCGGTAACACTGAAGCTTTCTTT
TRBJ2-3,NA,13,NA,TRBV5-1,CASSFPGQDTQYF,TGCGCCAGCAGCTTCCCGGGGCAGGATACGCAGTATTTT
TRBJ2-3,NA,14,NA,TRBV6-1,CASCSGVGADTQYF,TGTGCCAGCTGTTCGGGGGTTGGGGCAGATACGCAGTATTTT
TRBJ2-4,NA,15,NA,TRBV27,CASSSLELAKNIQYF,TGTGCCAGCAGTTCGCTGGAACTAGCCAAAAACATTCAGTACTTC
TRBJ1-6,NA,14,NA,TRBV7-6,CASSLAGAHSPLHF,TGTGCCAGCAGCTTAGCAGGGGCTCATTCACCCCTCCACTTT
TRBJ1-1,few,14,TRBD1,TRBV11-3,CASSLRQGSTEAFF,TGTGCCAGCAGCTTACGACAGGGAAGCACTGAAGCTTTCTTT
TRBJ1-3,NA,20,NA,TRBV5-3,CARSNLILDRGQFSGNTIYF,TGTGCCAGAAGCAACCTGATATTAGATCGGGGGCAATTCTCTGGAAACACCATATATTTT
TRBJ2-1,NA,15,TRBD1,TRBV19,CASSMTTRGYNEQFF,TGTGCCAGTAGTATGACGACCAGGGGGTACAATGAGCAGTTCTTC
TRBJ1-2,NA,14,NA,TRBV30,CAWITAAGVGGYTF,TGTGCCTGGATCACGGCGGCTGGGGTGGGTGGCTACACCTTC
TRBJ1-5,NA,15,NA,TRBV10-1,CASTQGQGINQPQHF,TGCGCCAGCACTCAAGGGCAGGGGATAAATCAGCCCCAGCATTTT
TRBJ2-2,NA,16,TRBD2,TRBV10-3,CAIGTSGENFHGELFF,TGTGCCATTGGGACTAGCGGGGAGAATTTTCATGGGGAGCTGTTTTTT